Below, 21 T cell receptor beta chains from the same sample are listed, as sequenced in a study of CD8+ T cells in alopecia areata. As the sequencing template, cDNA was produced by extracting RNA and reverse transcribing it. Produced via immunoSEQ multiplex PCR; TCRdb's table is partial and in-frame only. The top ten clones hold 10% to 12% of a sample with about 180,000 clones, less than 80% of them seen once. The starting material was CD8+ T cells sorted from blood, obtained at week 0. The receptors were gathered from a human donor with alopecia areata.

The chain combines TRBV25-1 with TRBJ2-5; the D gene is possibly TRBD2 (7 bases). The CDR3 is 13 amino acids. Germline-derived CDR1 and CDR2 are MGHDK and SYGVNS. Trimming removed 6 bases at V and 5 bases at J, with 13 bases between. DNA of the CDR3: TGTGCCAGCAGCTCGGGGGGCGGGGAGACCCAGTACTTC. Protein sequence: CASSSGGGETQYF.

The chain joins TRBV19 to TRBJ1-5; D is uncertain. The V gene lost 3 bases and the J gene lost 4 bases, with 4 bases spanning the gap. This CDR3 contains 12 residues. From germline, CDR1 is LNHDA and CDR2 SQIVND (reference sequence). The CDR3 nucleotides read TGTGCCAGTAGTATCAGGAATCAGCCCCAGCATTTT. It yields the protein CASSIRNQPQHF.

DNA of the CDR3: TGTGCCAGCAGCCTTAGGGACAGCAACACTACCTACGAGCAGTACTTC. Residues: CASSLRDSNTTYEQYF. The rearrangement joins TRBV5-6 to TRBJ2-7; TRBD1 matches at 7 bases. The length of the CDR3 is 16 residues. V trimming: 4 bases; J trimming: 2 bases; junction bases outside the gene matches: 12. Germline V lookup: CDR1 SGHDT, CDR2 YYEEEE.

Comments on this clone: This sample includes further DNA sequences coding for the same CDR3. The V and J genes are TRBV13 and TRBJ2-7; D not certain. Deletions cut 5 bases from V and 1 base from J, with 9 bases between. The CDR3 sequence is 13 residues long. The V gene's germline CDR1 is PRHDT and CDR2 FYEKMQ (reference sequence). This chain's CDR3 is CASSPGRSYEQYF. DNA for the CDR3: TGTGCCAGCAGCCCCGGACGGTCCTACGAGCAGTACTTC.

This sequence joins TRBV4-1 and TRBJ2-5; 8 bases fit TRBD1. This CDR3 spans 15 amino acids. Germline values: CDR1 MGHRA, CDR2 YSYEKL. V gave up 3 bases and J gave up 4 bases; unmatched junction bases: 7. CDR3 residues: CASSHPDREVETQYF. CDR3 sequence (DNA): TGCGCCAGCAGCCACCCGGACAGGGAGGTAGAGACCCAGTACTTC.

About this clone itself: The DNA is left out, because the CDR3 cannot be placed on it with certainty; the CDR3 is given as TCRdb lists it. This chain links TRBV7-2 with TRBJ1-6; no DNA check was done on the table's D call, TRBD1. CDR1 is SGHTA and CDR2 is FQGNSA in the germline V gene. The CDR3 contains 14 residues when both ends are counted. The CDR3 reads CASSFSGQGSPLHF.

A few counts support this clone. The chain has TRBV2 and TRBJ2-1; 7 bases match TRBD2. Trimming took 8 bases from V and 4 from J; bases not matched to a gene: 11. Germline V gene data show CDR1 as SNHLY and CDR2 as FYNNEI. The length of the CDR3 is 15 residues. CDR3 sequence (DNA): TGTGCCAGCGTGACTGTGGCGGGGGTGTACAATGAGCAGTTCTTC. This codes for CASVTVAGVYNEQFF.

The CDR3 nucleotides are TGTGCCAGCAGCCACAGACTAGCGGGGGCGACAGATACGCAGTATTTT. Encoded protein: CASSHRLAGATDTQYF. The chain is built from TRBV13 and TRBJ2-3; 12 bases agree with TRBD2. Germline assignment: CDR1 PRHDT and CDR2 FYEKMQ (reference sequence). The CDR3 extends over 16 amino acids. The V segment lost 5 bases and the J segment 3 bases; nucleotides outside the gene matches: 6. The full variable domain, rest sourced from reference TRBV13 and TRBJ2-3, is AAGVIQSPRHLIKEKRETATLKCYPIPRHDTVYWYQQGPGQDPQFLISFYEKMQSDKGSIPDRFSAQQFSDYHSELNMSSLELGDSALYFCASSHRLAGATDTQYFGPGTRLTVL.

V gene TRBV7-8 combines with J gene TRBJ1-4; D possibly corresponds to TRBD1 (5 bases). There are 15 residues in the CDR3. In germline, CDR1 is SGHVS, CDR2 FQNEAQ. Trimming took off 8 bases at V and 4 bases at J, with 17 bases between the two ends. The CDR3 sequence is CASRSSGRGNEKLFF. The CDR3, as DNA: TGTGCCAGCCGAAGTTCAGGGAGGGGTAATGAAAAACTGTTTTTT.

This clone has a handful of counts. The chain's CDR3 is CASSSLGGEQFF. CDR3 in DNA: TGTGCCAGCAGTTCCCTTGGTGGTGAGCAGTTCTTC. The V call is TRBV27, the J call TRBJ2-1; D remains unclear. V was trimmed by 4 bases and J by 9 bases, leaving 10 bases between them. Germline V gives CDR1 MNHEY, CDR2 SMNVEV (reference sequence). The CDR3 runs to 12 residues.

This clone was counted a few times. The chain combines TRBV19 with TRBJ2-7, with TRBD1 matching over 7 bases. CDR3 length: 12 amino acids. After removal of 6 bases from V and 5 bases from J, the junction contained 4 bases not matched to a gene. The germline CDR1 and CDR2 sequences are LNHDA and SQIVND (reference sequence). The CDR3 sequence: CASSHRGDEQYF. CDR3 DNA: TGTGCCAGTAGCCACAGGGGCGACGAGCAGTACTTC.

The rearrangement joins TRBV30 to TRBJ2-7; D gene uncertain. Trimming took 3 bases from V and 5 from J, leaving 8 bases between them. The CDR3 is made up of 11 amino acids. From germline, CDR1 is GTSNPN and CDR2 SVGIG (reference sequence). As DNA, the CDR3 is TGTGCCTGGAGAAGTTTCCACGAGCAGTACTTC. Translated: CAWRSFHEQYF.

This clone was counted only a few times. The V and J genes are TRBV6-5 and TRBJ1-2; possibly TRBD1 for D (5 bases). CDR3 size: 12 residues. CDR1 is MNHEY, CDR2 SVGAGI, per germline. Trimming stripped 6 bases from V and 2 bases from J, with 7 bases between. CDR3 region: CASSQGNYGYTF. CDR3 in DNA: TGTGCCAGCAGCCAGGGAAACTATGGCTACACCTTC.

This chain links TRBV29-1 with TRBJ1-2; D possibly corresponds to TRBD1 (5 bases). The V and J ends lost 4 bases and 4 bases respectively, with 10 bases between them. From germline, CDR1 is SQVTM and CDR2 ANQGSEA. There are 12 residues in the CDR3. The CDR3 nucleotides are TGCAGCGTTGGGAGGGGAAGCTATGGCTACACCTTC. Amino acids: CSVGRGSYGYTF.

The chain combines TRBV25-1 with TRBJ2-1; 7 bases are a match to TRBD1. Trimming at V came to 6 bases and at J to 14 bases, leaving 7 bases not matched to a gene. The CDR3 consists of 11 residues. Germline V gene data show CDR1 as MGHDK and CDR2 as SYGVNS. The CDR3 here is CASRLGGLEFF. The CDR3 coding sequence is TGTGCCAGCAGGTTAGGGGGCTTGGAGTTCTTC.

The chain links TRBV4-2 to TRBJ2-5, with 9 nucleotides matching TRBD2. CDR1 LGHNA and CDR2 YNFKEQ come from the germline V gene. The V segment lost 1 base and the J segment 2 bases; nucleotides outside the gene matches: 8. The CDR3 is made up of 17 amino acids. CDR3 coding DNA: TGTGCCAGCAGCCAAGGAGTAAGACTAGCGGATCAAGAGACCCAGTACTTC. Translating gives CASSQGVRLADQETQYF.

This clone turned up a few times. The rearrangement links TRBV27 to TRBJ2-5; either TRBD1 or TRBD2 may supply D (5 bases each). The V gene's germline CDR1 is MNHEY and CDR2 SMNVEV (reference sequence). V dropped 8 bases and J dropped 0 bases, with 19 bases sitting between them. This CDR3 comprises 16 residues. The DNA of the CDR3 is TGTGCCAGCCCCAGGACCCTAGGGGAGTACCAAGAGACCCAGTACTTC. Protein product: CASPRTLGEYQETQYF.

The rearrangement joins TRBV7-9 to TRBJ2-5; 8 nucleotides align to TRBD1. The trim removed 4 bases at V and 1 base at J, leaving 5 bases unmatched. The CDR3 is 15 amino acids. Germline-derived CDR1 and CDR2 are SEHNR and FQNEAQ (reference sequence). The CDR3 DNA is TGTGCCAGCAGCTCCACAGGGGGTATCCAAGAGACCCAGTACTTC. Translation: CASSSTGGIQETQYF.

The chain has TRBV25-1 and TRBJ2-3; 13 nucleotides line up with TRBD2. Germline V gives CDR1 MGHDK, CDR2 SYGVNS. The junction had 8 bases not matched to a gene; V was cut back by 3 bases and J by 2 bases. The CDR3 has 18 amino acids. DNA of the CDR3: TGTGCCAGCAGTGATTGGCTAACTAGCGGGGGGGACACAGATACGCAGTATTTT. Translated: CASSDWLTSGGDTDTQYF.

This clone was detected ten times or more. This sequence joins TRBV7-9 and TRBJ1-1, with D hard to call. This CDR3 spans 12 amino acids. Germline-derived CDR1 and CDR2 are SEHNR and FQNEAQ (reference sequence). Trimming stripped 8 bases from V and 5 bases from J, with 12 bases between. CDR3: CASQLGVTEAFF. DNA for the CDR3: TGTGCCAGCCAACTCGGGGTTACTGAAGCTTTCTTT.

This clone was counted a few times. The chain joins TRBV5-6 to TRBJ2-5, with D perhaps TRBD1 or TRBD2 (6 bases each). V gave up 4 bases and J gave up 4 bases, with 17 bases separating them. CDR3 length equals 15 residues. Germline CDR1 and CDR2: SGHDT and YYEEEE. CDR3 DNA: TGTGCCAGCAGCCGCGCCGACTCGGGGGCAGAGACCCAGTACTTC. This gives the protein CASSRADSGAETQYF.